These 14 T cell receptor beta chains came from one sample sequenced in a study of T cell responses to AZD1222 COVID-19 vaccine. Assay: immunoSEQ multiplex PCR; the TCRdb copy retains only in-frame clones and omits some. Here the sample spans 86,000 or so clones, 80% to 95% being singletons. This specimen consisted of peripheral blood, obtained 28 days after the second AZD1222 dose. Receptors were obtained from an adult who received the AZD1222 COVID-19 vaccine.

This rearrangement joins TRBV5-6 to TRBJ2-3; TRBD2 matches at 9 bases. With 2 bases clipped from V and 4 bases from J, the junction kept 2 bases outside the gene matches. Germline CDR1 reads SGHDT; CDR2 reads YYEEEE. The CDR3 covers 14 residues. CDR3: CASSFRTSADTQYF. As DNA, the CDR3 is TGTGCCAGCAGCTTCCGGACTAGCGCAGATACGCAGTATTTT.

The chain links TRBV2 to TRBJ2-3; TRBD2 matches at 9 bases. With V trimmed by 4 bases and J by 4 bases, 6 bases remained unmatched. CDR3 length: 15 amino acids. Germline V gene lookup returns CDR1 SNHLY and CDR2 FYNNEI. The CDR3 nucleotides are TGTGCCAGCAGTGTAGCGACTAGCGGATCAGATACGCAGTATTTT. Translated: CASSVATSGSDTQYF.

J is TRBJ1-5 and V is TRBV12-5, with D hard to call. V was cut by 5 bases and J by 1 base, with 9 bases left in between. The CDR3 extends over 14 amino acids. From germline, CDR1 is LGHNT and CDR2 FRNRAP. CDR3: CASGRPRSNQPQHF. The CDR3 DNA sequence: TGTGCTAGTGGTCGACCCAGGAGCAATCAGCCCCAGCATTTT. Using reference TRBV12-5 and TRBJ1-5 for the parts outside the CDR3, the full variable domain is DARVTQTPRHKVTEMGQEVTMRCQPILGHNTVFWYRQTMMQGLELLAYFRNRAPLDDSGMPKDRFSAEMPDATLATLKIQPSEPRDSAVYFCASGRPRSNQPQHFGDGTRLSIL.

V and J are TRBV28 and TRBJ2-1; maybe TRBD2 (5 bases). Germline V lookup: CDR1 MDHEN, CDR2 SYDVKM. V gave up 0 bases and J gave up 0 bases, with 9 bases separating them. The CDR3 covers 16 residues. The CDR3 spells CASSLWGESSYNEQFF. The CDR3 DNA reads as TGTGCCAGCAGTTTATGGGGAGAGAGCTCCTACAATGAGCAGTTCTTC. The whole variable domain, remainder taken from reference TRBV28 and TRBJ2-1, is DVKVTQSSRYLVKRTGEKVFLECVQDMDHENMFWYRQDPGLGLRLIYFSYDVKMKEKGDIPEGYSVSREKKERFSLILESASTNQTSMYLCASSLWGESSYNEQFFGPGTRLTVL.

The V and J genes are TRBV19 and TRBJ1-2, with 7 bases aligning to TRBD1. CDR1 is LNHDA, CDR2 SQIVND, per germline (reference sequence). Germline trimming cut 7 bases from V and 2 bases from J; bases unmatched to any gene: 10. The CDR3 is 15 amino acids. CDR3 DNA sequence: TGTGCCAGTACGCGCCCAGGGGGAGGGAACTATGGCTACACCTTC. As protein: CASTRPGGGNYGYTF.

This chain connects TRBV5-4 to TRBJ2-7; D might be TRBD1 or TRBD2, each matching 5 bases. This CDR3 is built from 12 residues. V was cut by 1 base and J by 11 bases, with 13 bases left in between. Germline V lookup: CDR1 SGHNT, CDR2 YYREEE (reference sequence). DNA of the CDR3: TGTGCCAGCAGCTTGTCACCGGGACGTAAGTACTTC. This sequence encodes CASSLSPGRKYF.

The genes are TRBV7-2 and TRBJ2-5; tentative D call: TRBD2 (5 bases). Germline loops: CDR1 SGHTA, CDR2 FQGNSA. The CDR3 covers 14 residues. The V and J ends lost 4 bases and 3 bases respectively, with 12 bases between them. DNA of the CDR3: TGTGCCAGCAGCTCAAACCGGGGTAAAGAGACCCAGTACTTC. It specifies CASSSNRGKETQYF.

This clone was recorded a few times. The V gene is TRBV21-1, the J gene TRBJ2-2; the table's TRBD1 call for D was not verified on the DNA. TRBV21-1 is a pseudogene. The CDR3 has 14 residues. The CDR3 DNA reads TGTGCCAGCAGCAAAGGACAGGGCACCGGGGAGCTGTTTTTT. Protein: CASSKGQGTGELFF.

The rearrangement links TRBV29-1 to TRBJ2-2; 7 bases map to TRBD2. This CDR3 has 12 residues. V trimming: 6 bases; J trimming: 5 bases; junction bases outside the gene matches: 3. Germline CDR1 reads SQVTM; CDR2 reads ANQGSEA. CDR3 amino acids: CSVGGGTGELFF. The DNA for the CDR3 is TGCAGCGTGGGGGGAGGGACCGGGGAGCTGTTTTTT.

This clone occurred once. V and J are TRBV15 and TRBJ2-2; 8 bases match TRBD1. Trimming removed 0 bases from V and 3 bases from J; junction bases left unmatched: 3. The CDR3 sequence is 16 residues long. Per germline, CDR1 LNHNV and CDR2 YYDKDF (reference sequence). CDR3 sequence: CATSREGQDYTGELFF. CDR3 in DNA: TGTGCCACCAGCAGAGAGGGACAGGATTACACCGGGGAGCTGTTTTTT. Complete variable domain (other parts from reference TRBV15 and TRBJ2-2): DAMVIQNPRYQVTQFGKPVTLSCSQTLNHNVMYWYQQKSSQAPKLLFHYYDKDFNNEADTPDNFQSRRPNTSFCFLDIRSPGLGDTAMYLCATSREGQDYTGELFFGEGSRLTVL.

The chain combines TRBV9 with TRBJ2-1; 9 positions match TRBD2. Germline values: CDR1 SGDLS, CDR2 YYNGEE. V shed 3 bases, J shed 7 bases, and the junction held 8 bases outside the gene matches. CDR3 length: 15 residues. This CDR3 is CASSASGLAINEQFF. CDR3 DNA: TGTGCCAGCAGCGCCTCGGGACTAGCAATAAATGAGCAGTTCTTC.

The chain combines TRBV9 with TRBJ1-2; 7 nucleotides agree with TRBD1. Germline V gene data show CDR1 as SGDLS and CDR2 as YYNGEE. The CDR3 extends over 16 amino acids. V shed 4 bases, J shed 3 bases, and the junction held 12 bases outside the gene matches. The CDR3 bases are TGTGCCAGCAGCTTTAGTTCGACAGGGAGGGACTATGGCTACACCTTC. Translation gives CASSFSSTGRDYGYTF.

The V call is TRBV3-1 (or the pseudogene TRBV3-2), the J call TRBJ1-3, with D unresolved. There are 14 residues in the CDR3. Trimming removed 1 base at V and 3 bases at J, with 7 bases between. From germline, CDR1 is LGHDT and CDR2 YNNKEL (reference sequence). CDR3 nucleotides: TGTGCCAGCAGCCAAGGCCGGTATGGAAACACCATATATTTT. Encoded protein: CASSQGRYGNTIYF.

The rearrangement links TRBV5-5 to TRBJ2-7, with 7 bases lining up with TRBD1. Per the germline V gene, CDR1 is SGHKS and CDR2 is YYEKEE (reference sequence). With 3 bases clipped from V and 4 bases from J, the junction kept 7 bases outside the gene matches. The CDR3 extends over 14 amino acids. CDR3 sequence reads: CASSSDREGYEQYF. Here the CDR3 DNA reads TGTGCCAGCAGCTCCGACAGGGAAGGGTACGAGCAGTACTTC.